This T cell receptor beta chain was captured in a study of blood T cell repertoires in COVID-19. The J segment lost 6 bases and the V segment lost 3 bases, leaving 9 bases of the junction unmatched. Germline-derived CDR1 and CDR2 are SGHRS and YFSETQ. This CDR3 comprises 16 residues. Per the study methods: How many nucleated cells were present was estimated from reference gene primer amplification. Sequenced by immunoSEQ multiplex PCR; TCRdb stores in-frame clones only, minus some. The V and J calls and the clone size are those of that table, but D and trimming were determined from the DNA. Here the sample spans about 280,000 clones, 70% to 90% being singletons.

The chain has TRBV5-1 and TRBJ2-2; TRBD1 matches at 9 bases. The clonotype originates from a woman aged 70 to 79 with acute or convalescent COVID-19. The sample comprised peripheral blood. CDR3 residues: CASSSGGQGRAGELFF. The DNA for the CDR3 is TGCGCCAGCAGCTCGGGGGGACAGGGTCGCGCCGGGGAGCTGTTTTTT.